The clone carrying this TCR beta chain has ten or more counts. Its antigen is undetermined. The read falls 3 residues short of the CDR3 end, and the missing part is taken from the germline J gene. These data are taken from a study of T cell clonality in common variable immunodeficiency. Whole-study results and caveats: In common variable immunodeficiency, TCR beta chains reportedly carried fewer deletions and N-nucleotide insertions.

Sequencing was performed with immunoSEQ multiplex PCR; in TCRdb, only in-frame clones are kept and a portion is missing. Recorded here are about 34,000 clones, none singletons. The germline V gene has CDR1 LNHDA and CDR2 SQIVND (reference sequence). The CDR3 loop spans 16 amino acids. Trimming stripped 6 bases from V and 4 bases from J, with 21 bases between. The sample was peripheral blood mononuclear cells. The J gene is TRBJ1-1, the V gene TRBV19, with unresolved D. The receptor was isolated from a human donor with common variable immunodeficiency. The DNA read from the CDR3 is TGTGCCAGTAGCAGAGTTCCAAACTCCCCAGGCACTGAA. Protein sequence: CASSRVPNSPGTE. The entire CDR3 reads CASSRVPNSPGTEAFF.